Below, one T cell receptor beta chain is given with its context. This record belongs to a study of OX40 agonist ivuxolimab in advanced cancers. Using immunoSEQ multiplex PCR, the repertoire was profiled, and TCRdb retains in-frame clones only, with some absent. The data hold about 34,000 clones, with nearly 95% observed a single time. V was pared by 5 bases and J by 10 bases, with 12 bases of the junction left unmatched. CDR3 length equals 14 residues. Germline V lookup: CDR1 LNHDA, CDR2 SQIVND (reference sequence). Patients were ruled out by autoimmune disease history or systemic immunosuppression. This receptor was obtained from an adult with an advanced solid tumor such as melanoma, head and neck, liver or kidney cancer. The specimen was CD4+ or CD8+ T cells sorted from blood, collected in a trial of the OX40 agonist ivuxolimab. This sequence joins TRBV19 and TRBJ2-3; 7 bases are a match to TRBD1. CDR3 protein: CASSLSPGTVSQYF. The CDR3 DNA reads as TGTGCCAGTAGTCTCTCCCCGGGGACAGTCTCGCAGTATTTT.